This is a list of T cell receptor beta chains from one sample in a study of shared clonotypes between healthy human individuals. This table comes from immunoSEQ multiplex PCR, and its TCRdb copy is limited to in-frame clones, with some not included. The sample has 2 million to 2.5 million clones, under 95% seen once. Input material: naive CD4+ T cells from PBMCs. The receptor source for this set is a man between 18 and 35 years old in good health. Some clones in this sample may be carry-over from other donors' samples. The CDR3 runs from the conserved cysteine through the conserved F or W. A D gene is named only where the DNA matches it firmly. Rows may omit the clone size; those that give it use once, few, many or a size class.

j_call	d_call	cdr3_length	clone_size	v_call	cdr3_nt	cdr3_aa
TRBJ2-1	TRBD2	15	-	TRBV9	TGTGCCAGCAGCGTCGGACTAGCGTACTACAATGAGCAGTTCTTC	CASSVGLAYYNEQFF
TRBJ2-1	TRBD2	15	-	TRBV2	TGTGCCAGCAGTGGACAAGCGGGAGGGTACAATGAGCAGTTCTTC	CASSGQAGGYNEQFF
TRBJ1-1	-	12	-	TRBV2	TGTGCCGGCGCCAGGGGTCGGGCTGAAGCTTTCTTT	CAGARGRAEAFF
TRBJ2-1	TRBD1	15	-	TRBV28	TGTGCCAGCAGTTCAGCCGGGACAGGAAGCAATGAGCAGTTCTTC	CASSSAGTGSNEQFF
TRBJ2-7	-	14	-	TRBV27	TGTGCCAGCAGTTTACAGAGGTTCTCCTACGAGCAGTACTTC	CASSLQRFSYEQYF
TRBJ1-1	-	15	-	TRBV25-1	TGTGCCAGCAGTTCGAGCCGTAGAGGGGACACTGAAGCTTTCTTT	CASSSSRRGDTEAFF
TRBJ2-3	-	14	-	TRBV6-6	TGTGCCAGCAAGACGGGCCCTAGCACAGATACGCAGTATTTT	CASKTGPSTDTQYF
TRBJ2-1	-	18	-	TRBV5-4	TGTGCCAGCAGATCAGCCGGTTCAGGGACGGCCGTTTACAATGAGCAGTTCTTC	CASRSAGSGTAVYNEQFF
TRBJ1-5	TRBD1	14	-	TRBV28	TGTGCCAGCAGTTTAGAACAGGGGGGTCAGCCCCAGCATTTT	CASSLEQGGQPQHF
TRBJ2-7	TRBD1	16	-	TRBV5-1	TGCGCCAGCAGCAAAGGTGACAGGGATACCACCTACGAGCAGTACTTC	CASSKGDRDTTYEQYF
TRBJ1-3	-	11	once	TRBV29-1	TGCAGCGTGGACGAAGGAAACACCATATATTTT	CSVDEGNTIYF
TRBJ2-1	TRBD1	16	-	TRBV29-1	TGCAGCGTTGAAAGTAGACAGGGGCCTTCCCACAATGAGCAGTTCTTC	CSVESRQGPSHNEQFF
TRBJ2-3	TRBD2	14	-	TRBV19	TGTGCCAGTAGTATCGGCGGGAGTGCGGATACGCAGTATTTT	CASSIGGSADTQYF
TRBJ2-1	-	15	-	TRBV5-4	TGTGCCAGCAGCTCCTTCAATATTGTCCACAATGAGCAGTTCTTC	CASSSFNIVHNEQFF
TRBJ2-7	TRBD2	14	-	TRBV28	TGTGCCGATGTAGCGGGAGGCCTTTCCTACGAGCAGTACTTC	CADVAGGLSYEQYF
TRBJ2-5	-	15	-	TRBV11-2	TGTGCCAGCAGCTTAGATGCAGGATACAAAGAGACCCAGTACTTC	CASSLDAGYKETQYF
TRBJ2-1	-	13	-	TRBV9	TGTGCCAGCAGCGTGGATAAGGGGGATGAGCAGTTCTTC	CASSVDKGDEQFF
TRBJ2-3	TRBD2	17	-	TRBV19	TGTGCCAGTAGTCCGGGACTAGCGGCTATTGGCACAGATACGCAGTATTTT	CASSPGLAAIGTDTQYF
TRBJ1-1	-	13	-	TRBV18	TGTGCCAGCTCACGCGGGGTGACCACTGAAGCTTTCTTT	CASSRGVTTEAFF
TRBJ2-7	-	16	-	TRBV5-1	TGCGCCAGCAGCTGGCGACGGGACTTGTCCGCCTCCGAGCAGTACTTC	CASSWRRDLSASEQYF
TRBJ2-1	-	12	-	TRBV4-1	TGCGCCAGCAGCCTGTCCGGGGGTGAGCAGTTCTTC	CASSLSGGEQFF
TRBJ2-3	-	15	-	TRBV11-3	TGTGCCAGCAGCTCTACTGCGTGGGGGCCAGATACGCAGTATTTT	CASSSTAWGPDTQYF
TRBJ1-4	-	12	few	TRBV7-9	TGTGCCAGCAGCTGGGTGGGTGAAAAACTGTTTTTT	CASSWVGEKLFF
TRBJ2-1	TRBD2	20	once	TRBV4-3	TGCGCCAGCAGCCAGTTACGGACAGGGGTCTCTCTAGCGGGAGGGAATGAGCAGTTCTTC	CASSQLRTGVSLAGGNEQFF
TRBJ1-2	TRBD1	15	once	TRBV7-2	TGTGCCAGCAGCCCCCGGACAGGGTTTAACTATGGCTACACCTTC	CASSPRTGFNYGYTF
TRBJ1-3	-	17	-	TRBV29-1	TGCAGCGTTGAAGGCGTCTTAGGGGGGCTCTCTGGAAACACCATATATTTT	CSVEGVLGGLSGNTIYF
TRBJ2-2	-	15	-	TRBV5-1	TGCGCCAGCAGCCGGGAGGGACAGAGCACCGGGGAGCTGTTTTTT	CASSREGQSTGELFF
TRBJ2-5	-	15	once	TRBV6-5	TGTGCCAGCAGCGATAACAGGGTCAGGGCGGAGACCCAGTACTTC	CASSDNRVRAETQYF
TRBJ2-6	TRBD1	17	-	TRBV4-3	TGCGCCAGCAGCACCGGACAGGGCCGCTCTGGGGCCAACGTCCTGACTTTC	CASSTGQGRSGANVLTF
TRBJ1-1	TRBD1	14	-	TRBV5-1	TGCGCCAGCAGCCCTTCAGGGGGGTACACTGAAGCTTTCTTT	CASSPSGGYTEAFF
TRBJ2-2	-	12	-	TRBV28	TGTGCCAGCTTTCCGGACGCCGGGGAGCTGTTTTTT	CASFPDAGELFF